A selection of T cell receptor beta chains follows, all from one sample in a study of radiation and T cells in renal cell carcinoma. The method was immunoSEQ multiplex PCR; TCRdb's version includes in-frame clones alone and lacks a portion of them. In the table there are about 49,000 clones, about 80% of which are singletons. The source material was blood, sampled from a patient whose treatment included radiotherapy and nephrectomy. These receptors all come from an older woman with renal cell carcinoma. Each CDR3 is given with its conserved first and last residue. The D gene is left open where the match is weak. Rows may omit the clone size; those that give it use once, few, many or a size class.

.,TRBJ2-4,.,TRBV19,CASQSGTSYFLAKNIQYF,TGTGCCAGTCAATCCGGGACAAGCTATTTCCTAGCCAAAAACATTCAGTACTTC
.,TRBJ2-1,TRBD1,TRBV6-5,CASSYWTGAEFF,TGTGCCAGCAGTTACTGGACAGGCGCCGAGTTCTTC
few,TRBJ2-3,.,TRBV14,CASSQMDTQYF,TGTGCCAGCAGCCAAATGGATACGCAGTATTTT
.,TRBJ1-2,TRBD1,TRBV5-1,CASSFGTGRYGYTF,TGCGCCAGCAGCTTCGGGACAGGGCGCTATGGCTACACCTTC
.,TRBJ2-7,TRBD1,TRBV5-6,CASRPGTGVHEQYF,TGTGCCAGCAGACCCGGGACAGGGGTTCACGAGCAGTACTTC
.,TRBJ2-5,TRBD1,TRBV5-1,CASSLGTGAGETQYF,TGCGCCAGCAGCTTGGGGACAGGGGCCGGGGAGACCCAGTACTTC
.,TRBJ2-5,TRBD1,TRBV7-9,CASSFIAGQGAQETQYF,TGTGCCAGCAGCTTTATTGCGGGGCAGGGGGCGCAAGAGACCCAGTACTTC
.,TRBJ2-7,.,TRBV4-2,CASSLELTYEQYF,TGTGCCAGCAGCCTGGAGCTTACCTACGAGCAGTACTTC
.,TRBJ2-2,.,TRBV5-1,CASSLIDGRPATGELFF,TGCGCCAGCAGCTTAATCGATGGGCGGCCAGCCACCGGGGAGCTGTTTTTT
.,TRBJ2-3,TRBD2,TRBV6-1,CASSPERGRTDTQYF,TGTGCCAGCAGTCCTGAGCGGGGGCGCACAGATACGCAGTATTTT
.,TRBJ2-1,TRBD1,TRBV13,CASSRGQANEQFF,TGTGCCAGCAGCCGAGGACAGGCCAATGAGCAGTTCTTC
.,TRBJ2-2,TRBD2,TRBV5-4,CASSLGAGGLTGELFF,TGTGCCAGCAGCTTGGGCGCGGGAGGACTCACCGGGGAGCTGTTTTTT
.,TRBJ2-1,TRBD2,TRBV18,CASSPRLAGGNYNEQFF,TGTGCCAGCTCACCGAGACTAGCGGGGGGAAACTACAATGAGCAGTTCTTC
.,TRBJ1-3,TRBD1,TRBV7-9,CASSLRGGTASGNTIYF,TGTGCCAGCAGCCTCCGGGGGGGGACAGCCTCTGGAAACACCATATATTTT
medium-sized,TRBJ2-1,TRBD2,TRBV5-1,CASTRTSGGYNEQFF,TGCGCCAGCACCCGGACTAGCGGGGGGTACAATGAGCAGTTCTTC
.,TRBJ2-4,.,TRBV29-1,CSVGVGGAKNIQYF,TGCAGCGTGGGAGTTGGGGGGGCCAAAAACATTCAGTACTTC
few,TRBJ2-7,TRBD1,TRBV5-1,CASSPSGQVASYEQYF,TGCGCCAGCAGCCCCTCTGGACAGGTCGCCTCCTACGAGCAGTACTTC
.,TRBJ2-7,.,TRBV14,CASSQDLERRYF,TGTGCCAGCAGCCAAGACCTGGAGCGAAGGTACTTC
.,TRBJ2-2,.,TRBV7-9,CASSLVHANTGELFF,TGTGCCAGCAGCTTAGTGCACGCGAACACCGGGGAGCTGTTTTTT
few,TRBJ2-5,TRBD1,TRBV2,CASSEDRGGETQYF,TGTGCCAGCAGTGAGGACAGGGGGGGAGAGACCCAGTACTTC
.,TRBJ2-5,.,TRBV6-5,CASSYPGQGETQYF,TGTGCCAGCAGTTACCCCGGGCAGGGTGAGACCCAGTACTTC
.,TRBJ2-3,TRBD2,TRBV14,CASSRGLAGGAFSTDTQYF,TGTGCCAGCAGCAGAGGACTAGCGGGGGGGGCATTCAGCACAGATACGCAGTATTTT
.,TRBJ1-5,.,TRBV27,CASSLRQSNQPQHF,TGTGCCAGCAGTTTGAGACAAAGCAATCAGCCCCAGCATTTT
.,TRBJ1-1,.,TRBV20-1,CSAPSGSGAFF,TGCAGTGCTCCGAGCGGAAGTGGGGCTTTCTTT
.,TRBJ1-4,TRBD1,TRBV7-9,CASSKGQGSEKLFF,TGTGCCAGCAGCAAGGGACAGGGGAGTGAAAAACTGTTTTTT
few,TRBJ2-7,.,TRBV7-8,CASTKFRGERTYEQYF,TGTGCCAGCACCAAATTCAGGGGGGAGAGGACCTACGAGCAGTACTTC
once,TRBJ2-7,TRBD1,TRBV5-1,CASSYPQGDEQYF,TGCGCCAGCAGCTACCCCCAGGGGGACGAGCAGTACTTC
.,TRBJ1-1,.,TRBV6-4,CASSFGLNTEAFF,TGTGCCAGCAGTTTCGGATTGAACACTGAAGCTTTCTTT
.,TRBJ2-3,.,TRBV2,CASRRLGTDTQYF,TGTGCCAGCAGGCGGTTAGGCACAGATACGCAGTATTTT
.,TRBJ1-6,TRBD1,TRBV5-1,CASSLEDRVNSPLHF,TGCGCCAGCAGCTTGGAGGACAGGGTTAATTCACCCCTCCACTTT
few,TRBJ2-3,.,TRBV9,CASSVGEATLRDTQYF,TGTGCCAGCAGCGTAGGGGAGGCCACCCTGAGGGATACGCAGTATTTT
.,TRBJ2-3,.,TRBV5-1,CASSLGDSRTDTQYF,TGCGCCAGCAGCTTGGGGGATTCACGCACAGATACGCAGTATTTT
once,TRBJ2-7,TRBD1,TRBV7-9,CASSYGTGDYEQYF,TGTGCCAGCAGCTATGGGACAGGGGACTACGAGCAGTACTTC
.,TRBJ2-1,.,TRBV5-5,CASSSLQIMEQFF,TGTGCCAGCAGCTCGTTGCAAATTATGGAGCAGTTCTTC
.,TRBJ1-1,.,TRBV23-1,CASSQASGTANTEAFF,TGCGCCAGCAGTCAAGCATCCGGGACGGCGAACACTGAAGCTTTCTTT
.,TRBJ2-3,.,TRBV4-3,CASSQDIVGRTDTQYF,TGCGCCAGCAGCCAAGATATTGTGGGAAGAACCGATACGCAGTATTTT
.,TRBJ2-5,TRBD2,TRBV25-1,CASSEFSGGETQYF,TGTGCCAGCAGTGAATTTAGCGGGGGGGAGACCCAGTACTTC
.,TRBJ2-2,.,TRBV7-2,CASSFDTGELFF,TGTGCCAGCAGCTTCGACACCGGGGAGCTGTTTTTT
.,TRBJ2-5,TRBD1,TRBV11-2,CASSGFPTGGERWETQYF,TGTGCCAGCAGCGGGTTTCCTACAGGGGGCGAAAGATGGGAGACCCAGTACTTC
once,TRBJ1-1,TRBD1,TRBV29-1,CSVEPRWVTGMNTEAFF,TGCAGCGTTGAACCACGGTGGGTGACAGGGATGAACACTGAAGCTTTCTTT
.,TRBJ2-7,.,TRBV25-1,CASSAVEGASYEQYF,TGTGCCAGCAGTGCGGTGGAGGGGGCATCGTACGAGCAGTACTTC
.,TRBJ2-2,TRBD1,TRBV30,CAWSQGDYGELFF,TGTGCCTGGAGTCAGGGGGATTACGGGGAGCTGTTTTTT
.,TRBJ2-5,TRBD1,TRBV19,CANSGGQGAQYF,TGTGCCAATAGTGGGGGACAGGGGGCCCAGTACTTC
.,TRBJ1-2,.,TRBV5-4,CASSTDISYGYTF,TGTGCCAGCAGCACGGACATTTCATATGGCTACACCTTC
.,TRBJ2-2,TRBD1,TRBV5-1,CASSSGQGTGELFF,TGCGCCAGCAGCTCCGGACAGGGCACCGGGGAGCTGTTTTTT